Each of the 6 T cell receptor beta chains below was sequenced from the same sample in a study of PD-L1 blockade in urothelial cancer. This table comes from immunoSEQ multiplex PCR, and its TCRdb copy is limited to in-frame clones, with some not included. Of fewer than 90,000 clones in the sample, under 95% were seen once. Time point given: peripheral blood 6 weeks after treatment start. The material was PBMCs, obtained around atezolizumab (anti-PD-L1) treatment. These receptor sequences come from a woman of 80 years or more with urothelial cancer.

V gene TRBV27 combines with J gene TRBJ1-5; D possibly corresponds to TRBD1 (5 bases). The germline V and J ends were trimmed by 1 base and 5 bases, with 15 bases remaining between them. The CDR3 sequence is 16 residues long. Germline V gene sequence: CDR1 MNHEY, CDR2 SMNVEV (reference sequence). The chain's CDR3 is CASSLFGWGGDQPQHF. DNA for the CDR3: TGTGCCAGCAGTTTATTTGGGTGGGGGGGTGATCAGCCCCAGCATTTT.

The CDR3 spells CASSLTTSGTFF. CDR3 bases: TGTGCCAGCAGCTTGACGACTAGCGGTACGTTCTTC. J is TRBJ2-1 and V is TRBV5-6; TRBD2 agrees at 9 bases. CDR1 and CDR2 from the germline V gene are SGHDT and YYEEEE. V was pared by 1 base and J by 15 bases, with 5 bases of the junction left unmatched. The CDR3 spans 12 residues.

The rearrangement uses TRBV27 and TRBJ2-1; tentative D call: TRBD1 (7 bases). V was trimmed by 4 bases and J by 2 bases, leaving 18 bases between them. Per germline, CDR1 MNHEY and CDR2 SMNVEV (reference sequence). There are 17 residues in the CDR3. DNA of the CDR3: TGTGCCAGCAGTTCAGAGGGGGCGGGAACAGCCTACAATGAGCAGTTCTTC. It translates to CASSSEGAGTAYNEQFF.

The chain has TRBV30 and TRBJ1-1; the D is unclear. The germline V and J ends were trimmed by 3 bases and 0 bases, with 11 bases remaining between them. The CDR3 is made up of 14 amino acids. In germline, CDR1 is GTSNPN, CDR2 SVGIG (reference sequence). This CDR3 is CAWSSGTLNTEAFF. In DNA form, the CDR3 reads TGTGCCTGGAGCAGCGGCACTCTGAACACTGAAGCTTTCTTT. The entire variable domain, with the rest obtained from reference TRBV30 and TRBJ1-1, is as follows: SQTIHQWPATLVQPVGSPLSLECTVEGTSNPNLYWYRQAAGRGLQLLFYSVGIGQISSEVPQNLSASRPQDRQFILSSKKLLLSDSGFYLCAWSSGTLNTEAFFGQGTRLTVV.

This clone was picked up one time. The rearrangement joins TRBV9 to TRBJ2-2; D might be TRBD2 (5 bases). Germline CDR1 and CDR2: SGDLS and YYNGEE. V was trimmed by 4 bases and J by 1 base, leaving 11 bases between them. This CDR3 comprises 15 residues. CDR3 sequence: CASSPHGLNTGELFF. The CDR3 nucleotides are TGTGCCAGCAGCCCCCATGGACTGAACACCGGGGAGCTGTTTTTT.

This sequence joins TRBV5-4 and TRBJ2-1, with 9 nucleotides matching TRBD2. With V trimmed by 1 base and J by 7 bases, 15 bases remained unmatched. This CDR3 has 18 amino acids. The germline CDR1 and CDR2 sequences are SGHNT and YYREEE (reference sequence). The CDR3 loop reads CASSLWATSGQTRNEQFF. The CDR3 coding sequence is TGTGCCAGCAGCTTGTGGGCCACTAGCGGGCAAACCCGGAATGAGCAGTTCTTC.